Following are 3 T cell receptor beta chains from one sample sequenced in a study of CD8+ T cells in alopecia areata. Noted treatment: oral pan-JAK inhibitor, 5-10 mg twice daily. After isolation, RNA underwent reverse transcription to generate cDNA as the sequencing template. Measured with immunoSEQ multiplex PCR; TCRdb has only the in-frame clones, and not every one. Counted here are 270,000 or so clones, 58% occurring once; the ten biggest clones make up around 1.7%. Sequenced material: CD4+ T cells sorted from blood, taken at week 24, from a patient treated with tofacitinib. Receptors originate from a human donor with alopecia areata.

This clone was detected a few times. The rearrangement links TRBV13 to TRBJ2-3, with D uncertain. With 6 bases removed from V and 2 bases from J, the gap between germline ends came to 9 bases. The germline V gene has CDR1 PRHDT and CDR2 FYEKMQ (reference sequence). The length of the CDR3 is 13 residues. The CDR3 reads CASRPQSTDTQYF. CDR3 nucleotides: TGTGCCAGCAGACCCCAGTCCACAGATACGCAGTATTTT.

The chain combines TRBV12-5 with TRBJ2-5; 8 bases map to TRBD2. This CDR3 region has 16 residues. Losses at the gene ends were 0 bases for V and 5 bases for J; bases not matched to a gene: 8. From germline, CDR1 is LGHNT and CDR2 FRNRAP. CDR3 nucleotides: TGTGCTAGTGGTTTGGTACTCAGCGGGGGCGGGGAGACCCAGTACTTC. Its protein is CASGLVLSGGGETQYF.

This clone was counted between two and nine times. V and J are TRBV30 and TRBJ2-7; possible D gene TRBD2, 6 bases. This CDR3 has 14 residues. Germline V gene sequence: CDR1 GTSNPN, CDR2 SVGIG (reference sequence). V gave up 2 bases and J gave up 0 bases, with 11 bases separating them. The CDR3 sequence: CAWSTPAGSYEQYF. In DNA, the CDR3 is TGTGCCTGGAGTACCCCAGCGGGCTCCTACGAGCAGTACTTC.